This TCR beta chain appears in the sequencing data of a study of CD8 T cells in ankylosing spondylitis. Points from the study as a whole: In ankylosing spondylitis blood, a motif of roughly eight highly homologous TCR beta variants appeared characteristic. Researchers reportedly found disease-linked clones significantly enriched in matched ankylosing spondylitis synovial fluid.

The V segment lost 4 bases and the J segment 4 bases; nucleotides outside the gene matches: 11. Germline V gene sequence: CDR1 SGHRS, CDR2 YFSETQ. This CDR3 comprises 16 residues. This clonotype was seen more than once but under ten times. No antigen is known for it. Generation of TCR beta libraries employed quantitative 5'-RACE incorporating molecular barcodes. TCRdb re-derived calls from the 5' RACE reads in MiXCR, one entry per CDR3 protein. This table holds 700,000 to 1,000,000 distinct CDR3 sequences, about 12% found once. The rearrangement links TRBV5-1 to TRBJ2-7, with 10 bases that match TRBD1. This clonotype originated in a male donor with ankylosing spondylitis. The material sequenced was blood, either unsorted or a sorted T cell fraction (not recorded which). In DNA, the CDR3 is TGCGCCAGCAGCGAGGGCGGCGGGGACAGGGGTTACGAGCAGTACTTC. Residues: CASSEGGGDRGYEQYF.